This TCR beta chain was obtained from a study of T-cell memory formation after mild COVID-19. General study findings and limits: The SARS-CoV-2 specificity of second-wave clones reaching peak at day 37 remained unverified. Contracting CD4+ clones lay largely in CM and EM, with CD8+ ones residing in EMRA. Memory sampled before infection contained some responding clones, suggesting cross-reactive memory joined.

Germline V lookup: CDR1 SGHRS, CDR2 YFSETQ. This CDR3 is 16 amino acids long. Between the trimmed V and J ends, which lost 3 bases and 5 bases, there was a span of 20 bases. TCR alpha and TCR beta cDNA libraries carrying sample barcodes and UMIs were produced by 5'RACE using constant-segment primers. TCRdb reprocessed the 5' RACE reads with MiXCR, giving one entry per CDR3 protein. The table lists about 260,000 distinct CDR3 sequences, less than 9.5% of them singletons. With regard to this clonotype: Its specificity is unknown.

Sequenced input: PBMCs or a T cell subset sorted from them (not recorded which). The sequence derives from a man between 18 and 35 years old who had mild COVID-19 (a few samples of this study predate the infection). Cell type and time point are not known. This sequence joins TRBV5-1 and TRBJ1-2; perhaps TRBD1 as D (5 bases). The CDR3 is CASSSPPGSPSYGYTF. In DNA form, the CDR3 reads TGCGCCAGCAGCTCCCCGCCAGGGTCTCCGTCTTATGGCTACACCTTC.